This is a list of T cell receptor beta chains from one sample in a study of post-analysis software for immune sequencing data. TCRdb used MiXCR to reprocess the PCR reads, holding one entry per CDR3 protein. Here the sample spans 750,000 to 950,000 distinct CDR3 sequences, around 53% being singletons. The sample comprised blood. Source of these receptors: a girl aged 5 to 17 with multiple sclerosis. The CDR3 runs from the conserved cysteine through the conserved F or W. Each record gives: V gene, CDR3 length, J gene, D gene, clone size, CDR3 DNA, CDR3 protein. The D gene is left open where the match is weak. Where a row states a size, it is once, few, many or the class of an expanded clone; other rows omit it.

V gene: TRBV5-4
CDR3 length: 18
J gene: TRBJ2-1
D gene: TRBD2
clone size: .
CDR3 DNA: TGTGCCAGCAGCCCCTCGGTTAGCGGGAGGGCCGTCTACAATGAGCAGTTCTTC
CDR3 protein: CASSPSVSGRAVYNEQFF

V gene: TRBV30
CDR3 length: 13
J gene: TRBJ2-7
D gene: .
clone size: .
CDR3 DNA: TGTGCCTGGAGCGCCGGCAGGGACTACGAGCAGTACTTC
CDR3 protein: CAWSAGRDYEQYF

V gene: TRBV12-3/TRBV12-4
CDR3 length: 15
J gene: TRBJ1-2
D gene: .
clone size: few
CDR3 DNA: TGTGCCAGCAGCTCTGCCCGGACGGCTAACTATGGCTACACCTTC
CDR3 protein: CASSSARTANYGYTF

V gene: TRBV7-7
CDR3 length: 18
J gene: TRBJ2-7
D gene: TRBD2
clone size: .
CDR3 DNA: TGTGCTAGCAGCTTAGATTCCCTACTAGCGGGAGTAAACCACGAGCAGTACTTC
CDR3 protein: CASSLDSLLAGVNHEQYF

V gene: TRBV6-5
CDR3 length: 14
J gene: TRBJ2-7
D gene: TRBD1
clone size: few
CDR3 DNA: TGTGCCAGCAGTCTGGACAGGATGACCTACGAGCAGTACTTC
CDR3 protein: CASSLDRMTYEQYF

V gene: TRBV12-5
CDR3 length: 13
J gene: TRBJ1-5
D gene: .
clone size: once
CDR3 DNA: TGTGCTAGTGCCATTGGAGGGGGTCAGCCCCAGCATTTT
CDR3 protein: CASAIGGGQPQHF

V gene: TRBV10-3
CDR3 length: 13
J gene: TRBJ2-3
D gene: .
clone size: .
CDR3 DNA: TGTGCCAGCAGTGTAGTGGGTGTGGATACGCAGTATTTT
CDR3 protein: CASSVVGVDTQYF

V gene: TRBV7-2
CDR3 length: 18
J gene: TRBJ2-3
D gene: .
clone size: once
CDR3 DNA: TGTGCCAGCAGCTTAGAGGGTCGCCGACTTAGCGTGACAGATACGCAGTATTTT
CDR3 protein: CASSLEGRRLSVTDTQYF

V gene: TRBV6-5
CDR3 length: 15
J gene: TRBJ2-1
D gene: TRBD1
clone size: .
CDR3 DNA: TGTGCCAGCAGTTCTTTCGGGACAGGGGGGAATGAGCAGTTCTTC
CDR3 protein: CASSSFGTGGNEQFF

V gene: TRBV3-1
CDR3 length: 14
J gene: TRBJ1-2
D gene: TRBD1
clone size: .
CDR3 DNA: TGTGCCAGCAGCCAAACAGGGGAATTCTATGGCTACACCTTC
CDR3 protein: CASSQTGEFYGYTF

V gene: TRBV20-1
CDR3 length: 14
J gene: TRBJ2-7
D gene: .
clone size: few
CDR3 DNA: TGCAGTGCTACCCGACGGGGGCGATCCTACGAGCAGTACTTC
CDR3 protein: CSATRRGRSYEQYF

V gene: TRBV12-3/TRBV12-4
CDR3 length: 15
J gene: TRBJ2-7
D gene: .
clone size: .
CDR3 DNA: TGTGCCAGCAGTGCGAGGGGAGGGGGTTCCTACGAGCAGTACTTC
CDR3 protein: CASSARGGGSYEQYF

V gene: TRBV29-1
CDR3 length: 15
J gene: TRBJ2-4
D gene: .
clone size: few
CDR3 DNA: TGCAGCGTTTTCGGCGGACGATCGGCCAAAAACATTCAGTACTTC
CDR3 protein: CSVFGGRSAKNIQYF

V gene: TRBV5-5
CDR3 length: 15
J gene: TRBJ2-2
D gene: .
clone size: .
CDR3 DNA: TGTGCCAGCAGCTTGGGACAACTCGGCACCGGGGAGCTGTTTTTT
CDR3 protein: CASSLGQLGTGELFF

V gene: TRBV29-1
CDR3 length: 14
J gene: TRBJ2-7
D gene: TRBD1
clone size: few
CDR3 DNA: TGCAGCGTTGCACGGACAGGGAGAAACTACGAGCAGTACTTC
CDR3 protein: CSVARTGRNYEQYF

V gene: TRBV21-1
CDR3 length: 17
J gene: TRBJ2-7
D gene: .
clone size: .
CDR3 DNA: TGTGCCAGCACTCCGGGACAGGGGCCCCATAATTTCCACGAGCAGTACTTC
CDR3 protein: CASTPGQGPHNFHEQYF

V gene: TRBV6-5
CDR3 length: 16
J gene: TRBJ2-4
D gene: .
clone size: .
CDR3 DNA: TGTGCCAGCAGTTACTACGTGGGACCGGAGTTCCGGGAGCAGTACTTC
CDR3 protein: CASSYYVGPEFREQYF

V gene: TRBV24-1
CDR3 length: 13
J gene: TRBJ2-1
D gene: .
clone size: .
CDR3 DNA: TGTGCCACCAGTGATTTGTCGCGTAATGAGCAGTTCTTC
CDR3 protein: CATSDLSRNEQFF

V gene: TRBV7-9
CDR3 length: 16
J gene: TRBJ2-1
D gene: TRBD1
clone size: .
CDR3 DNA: TGTGCCAGCAGCTCAACAGGGGCCGAAGCAAACAATGAGCAGTTCTTC
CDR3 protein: CASSSTGAEANNEQFF

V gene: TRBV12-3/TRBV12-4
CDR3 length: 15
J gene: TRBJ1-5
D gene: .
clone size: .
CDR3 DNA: TGTGCCAGCAGTCCCCAGACAGGTCCGGGCCAGCCCCAGCATTTT
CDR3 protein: CASSPQTGPGQPQHF

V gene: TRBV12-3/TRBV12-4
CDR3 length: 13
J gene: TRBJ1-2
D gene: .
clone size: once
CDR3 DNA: TGTGCCAGCAGTTTTATCGCCCGGGGAGGCTACACCTTC
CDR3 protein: CASSFIARGGYTF

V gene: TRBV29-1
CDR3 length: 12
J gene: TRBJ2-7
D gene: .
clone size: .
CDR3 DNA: TGCAGCGTTACAGGGATCAGGAGCGAGCAGTACTTC
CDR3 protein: CSVTGIRSEQYF

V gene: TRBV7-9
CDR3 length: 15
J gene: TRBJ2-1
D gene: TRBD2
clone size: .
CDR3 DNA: TGTGCCAGCAGCTTACGTAGCGGGAGGGCCGGAGAGCAGTTCTTC
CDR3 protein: CASSLRSGRAGEQFF

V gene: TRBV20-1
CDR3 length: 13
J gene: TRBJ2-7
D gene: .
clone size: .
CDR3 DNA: TGCAGTGCCCCCAGTCCCCCGGGAATCGAGCAGTACTTC
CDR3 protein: CSAPSPPGIEQYF

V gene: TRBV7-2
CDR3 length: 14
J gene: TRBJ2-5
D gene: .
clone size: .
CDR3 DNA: TGTGCCAGCAGCTTAAGGGTTTCAGGAGAGACCCAGTACTTC
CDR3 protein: CASSLRVSGETQYF

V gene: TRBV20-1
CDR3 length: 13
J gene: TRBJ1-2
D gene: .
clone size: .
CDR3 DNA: TGCAGTGCCGCACTAGCAGGGTTAGAGGGCTACACCTTC
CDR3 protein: CSAALAGLEGYTF

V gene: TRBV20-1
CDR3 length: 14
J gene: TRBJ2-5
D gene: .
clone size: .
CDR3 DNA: TGCAGTGCTAGAGATTATCGCAGGGAAGAGACCCAGTACTTC
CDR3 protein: CSARDYRREETQYF

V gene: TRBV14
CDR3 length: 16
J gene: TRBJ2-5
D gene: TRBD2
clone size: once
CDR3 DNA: TGTGCCAGCAGCCCACTTTTCGGGACTACAAGAGAAGGGCAGTACTTC
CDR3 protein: CASSPLFGTTREGQYF

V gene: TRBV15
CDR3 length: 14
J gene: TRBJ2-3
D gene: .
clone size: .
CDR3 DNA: TGTGCCACCAGCAGACGAGGGATGGCAGATACGCAGTATTTT
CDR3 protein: CATSRRGMADTQYF

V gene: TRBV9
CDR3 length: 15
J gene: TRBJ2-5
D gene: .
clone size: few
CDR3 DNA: TGTGCCAGCAGCGTAGAGAGCGGCTTAATTGAGACCCAGTACTTC
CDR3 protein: CASSVESGLIETQYF

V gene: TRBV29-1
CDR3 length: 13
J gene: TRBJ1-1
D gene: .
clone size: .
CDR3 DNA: TGCAGCGTTGAAGATGGTGTGAACACTGAAGCTTTCTTT
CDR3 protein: CSVEDGVNTEAFF

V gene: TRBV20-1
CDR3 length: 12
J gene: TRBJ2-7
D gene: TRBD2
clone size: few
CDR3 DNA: TGCAGTGCCAGCGTAGCGGGAGAGGTGCAGTACTTC
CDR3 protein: CSASVAGEVQYF

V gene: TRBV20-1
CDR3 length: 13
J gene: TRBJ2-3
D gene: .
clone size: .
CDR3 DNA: TGCAGTGCTAGAGACTGGTCGGCAGATACGCAGTATTTT
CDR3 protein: CSARDWSADTQYF

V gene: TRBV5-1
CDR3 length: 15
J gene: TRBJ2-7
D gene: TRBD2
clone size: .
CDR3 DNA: TGCGCCAGCAGCTTGGTACTAGCGGACGCCTACGAGCAGTACTTC
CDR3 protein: CASSLVLADAYEQYF

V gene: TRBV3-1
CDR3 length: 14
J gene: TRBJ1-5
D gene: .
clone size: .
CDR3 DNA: TGTGCCAGCAGCCAATTCCAGGGCGGACAGCCCCAGCATTTT
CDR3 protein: CASSQFQGGQPQHF

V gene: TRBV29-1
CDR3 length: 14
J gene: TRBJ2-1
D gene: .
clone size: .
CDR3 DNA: TGCAGCGTATCCGACCCCGGGTCCTACAATGAGCAGTTCTTC
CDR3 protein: CSVSDPGSYNEQFF

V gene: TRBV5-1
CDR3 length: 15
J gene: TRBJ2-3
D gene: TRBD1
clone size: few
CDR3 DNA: TGCGCCAGCCGAGGATGGACAGGGAACACAGATACGCAGTATTTT
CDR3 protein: CASRGWTGNTDTQYF

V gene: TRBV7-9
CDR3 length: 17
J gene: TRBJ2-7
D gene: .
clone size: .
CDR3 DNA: TGTGCCAGCAGCCTCCTTCGTGGGCAGTCTTCCTCCTACGAGCAGTACTTC
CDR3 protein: CASSLLRGQSSSYEQYF

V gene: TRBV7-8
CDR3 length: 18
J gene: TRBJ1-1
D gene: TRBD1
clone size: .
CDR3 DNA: TGTGCCAGCAGCTTAGCGGGGGGACAGGGGGCGCGGAGCACTGAAGCTTTCTTT
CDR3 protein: CASSLAGGQGARSTEAFF

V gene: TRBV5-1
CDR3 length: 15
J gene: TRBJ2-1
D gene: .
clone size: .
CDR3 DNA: TGCGCCGGCAGCTTGGCCGGGGCCGATTACAATGAGCAGTTCTTC
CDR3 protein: CAGSLAGADYNEQFF

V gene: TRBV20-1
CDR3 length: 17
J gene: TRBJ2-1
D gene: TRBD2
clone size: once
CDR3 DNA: TGCAGTGCTAGAGATATAGGGCTAGCGGGGGGAGACAATGAGCAGTTCTTC
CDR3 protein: CSARDIGLAGGDNEQFF

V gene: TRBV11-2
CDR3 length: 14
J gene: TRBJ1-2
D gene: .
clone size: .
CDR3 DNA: TGTGCCAGCAGCTTTGGGGCAGATCCTTCCGGCTACACCTTC
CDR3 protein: CASSFGADPSGYTF

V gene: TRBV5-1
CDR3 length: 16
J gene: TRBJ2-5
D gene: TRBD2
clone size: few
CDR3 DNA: TGCGCCAGCAGCTTGCCAACTAGCGGGGTTGGTGAGACCCAGTACTTC
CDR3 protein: CASSLPTSGVGETQYF

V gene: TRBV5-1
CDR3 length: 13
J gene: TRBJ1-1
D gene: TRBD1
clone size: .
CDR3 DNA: TGCGCCAACAGCTTTACGACAGGGGGCGCAGCTTTCTTT
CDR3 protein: CANSFTTGGAAFF

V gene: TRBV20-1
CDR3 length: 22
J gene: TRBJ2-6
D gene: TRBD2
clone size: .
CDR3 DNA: TGCAGTGCTAGAGATCTAGGGCTAGCGGGGGGGCCCACTCTGTCTGGGGCCAACGTCCTGACTTTC
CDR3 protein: CSARDLGLAGGPTLSGANVLTF

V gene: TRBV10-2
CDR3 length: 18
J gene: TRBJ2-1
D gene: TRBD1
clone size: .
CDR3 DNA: TGCGCCAGCAGTGAGTATTTAAACTCCGGGACAGGGTCGGATGAGCAGTTCTTC
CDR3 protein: CASSEYLNSGTGSDEQFF

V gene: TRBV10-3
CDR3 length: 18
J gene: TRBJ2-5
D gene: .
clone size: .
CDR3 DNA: TGTGCCATCAGTGAGAGCCCCGGGCCCGGTACCAACCAAGAGACCCAGTACTTC
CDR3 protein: CAISESPGPGTNQETQYF

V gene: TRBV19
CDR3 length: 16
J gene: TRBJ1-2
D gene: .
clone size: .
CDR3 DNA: TGTGCCAGTAGGGGACTAGATGAATTATTCCTCTATGGCTACACCTTC
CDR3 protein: CASRGLDELFLYGYTF

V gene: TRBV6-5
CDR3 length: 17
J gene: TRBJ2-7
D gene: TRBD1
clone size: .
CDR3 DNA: TGTGCCAGCAGTTATGGAAAGCCCCGGGACAGTACCTACGAGCAGTACTTC
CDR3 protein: CASSYGKPRDSTYEQYF

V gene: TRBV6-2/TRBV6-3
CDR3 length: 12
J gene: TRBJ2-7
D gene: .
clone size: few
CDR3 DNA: TGTGCCAGCACCCACAGCGCCTACGAGCAGTACTTC
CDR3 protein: CASTHSAYEQYF

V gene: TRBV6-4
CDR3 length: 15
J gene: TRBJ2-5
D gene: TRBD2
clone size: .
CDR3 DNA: TGTGCCAGCAGCCCACTAGCGGGAGATCGGAATGAGCAGTACTTC
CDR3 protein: CASSPLAGDRNEQYF

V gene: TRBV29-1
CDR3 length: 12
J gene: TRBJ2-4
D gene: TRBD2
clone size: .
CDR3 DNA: TGCAGCGTTGCGGCGGGGGGAAACATTCAGTACTTC
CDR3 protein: CSVAAGGNIQYF

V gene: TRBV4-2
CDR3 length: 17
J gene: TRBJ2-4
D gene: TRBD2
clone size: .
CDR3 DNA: TGTGCCAGCAGCCAAGAGACCGGGACTTTAAGGTCGCGGGAGCAGTACTTC
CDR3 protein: CASSQETGTLRSREQYF

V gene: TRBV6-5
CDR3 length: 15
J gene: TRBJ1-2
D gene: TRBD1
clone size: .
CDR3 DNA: TGTGCCAGCAGTTCCCGGGACAGGGAGTGGGATGGCTACACCTTC
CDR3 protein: CASSSRDREWDGYTF

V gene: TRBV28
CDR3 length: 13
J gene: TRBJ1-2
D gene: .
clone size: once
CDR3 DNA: TGTGCCAGCAGTCCAGGTCCTTGGTATGGCTACACCTTC
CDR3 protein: CASSPGPWYGYTF